The 10 T cell receptor beta chains in this list originate from one sample, sequenced in a study of cytomegalovirus exposure and HLA in healthy donors (TCRdb year 2017). Libraries were made using the immunoSEQ multiplex PCR assay. For the multiplex PCR, a mixture combining 60 forward primers for TCR Vbeta segments and 13 reverse primers for TCR Jbeta segments was used. The immuneACCESS repertoire file appears here via TCRdb, limited to in-frame rearrangements. These files lack a portion of the clones; in checked studies, under half of the deficit traces to unresolved V genes, and the cause of the others is not known. Here the sample has 150,000 to 170,000 clones; more than 75% occur a single time. Approximately 8% of the sample rests with the top ten. Sequencing input: PBMCs. The source is a man aged 25 to 45 in good health and CMV-seropositive.

The CDR3 nucleotides read TGTGCCAGCACCCAACCAGGGGCCTACGAGCAGTACTTC. Its translation: CASTQPGAYEQYF. This chain joins TRBV6-5 and TRBJ2-7; TRBD1 is a possible D gene (6 bases). The CDR3 sequence is 13 residues long. The germline V and J ends were trimmed by 7 bases and 2 bases, with 12 bases remaining between them. Germline lookup yields CDR1 MNHEY and CDR2 SVGAGI.

The rearrangement links TRBV30 to TRBJ2-7; 13 nucleotides line up with TRBD2. V lost 5 bases and J lost 0; bases outside the gene matches: 16. Germline V gene sequence: CDR1 GTSNPN, CDR2 SVGIG (reference sequence). The CDR3 consists of 19 residues. The CDR3 protein is CAWDPGTIGTSGDSYEQYF. The CDR3 DNA reads as TGTGCCTGGGACCCCGGGACTATAGGGACTAGCGGGGACTCCTACGAGCAGTACTTC.

The V and J genes are TRBV5-1 and TRBJ1-3; D not certain. The CDR3 totals 14 residues. Trimming cost V 0 bases and J 2 bases, with 6 bases left between them. Germline-derived CDR1 and CDR2 are SGHRS and YFSETQ. CDR3 nucleotide sequence: TGCGCCAGCAGCTTGGGGCATGCTGGAAACACCATATATTTT. This codes for CASSLGHAGNTIYF. The variable domain in full, completed from reference TRBV5-1 and TRBJ1-3, reads KAGVTQTPRYLIKTRGQQVTLSCSPISGHRSVSWYQQTPGQGLQFLFEYFSETQRNKGNFPGRFSGRQFSNSRSEMNVSTLELGDSALYLCASSLGHAGNTIYFGEGSWLTVV.

The gene calls are TRBV6-1 and TRBJ2-2, with TRBD2 matching 12 bases. The junction had 6 bases not matched to a gene; V was cut back by 4 bases and J by 6 bases. CDR1 is MNHNS, CDR2 SASEGT, per germline. The CDR3 runs to 16 residues. The CDR3 DNA reads TGTGCCAGCAGTGCGAGACTAGCGGGAGTATCCGGGGAGCTGTTTTTT. Translated: CASSARLAGVSGELFF.

This rearrangement joins TRBV11-2 to TRBJ1-5, with 7 nucleotides matching TRBD1. The germline CDR1 and CDR2 sequences are SGHAT and FQNNGV. The CDR3 contains 15 residues. J lost 4 bases, V lost 1 base, and 4 bases had no gene match. Written as DNA, the CDR3 is TGTGCCAGCAGCTTAGGAGGGACAGTTAATCAGCCCCAGCATTTT. It codes for CASSLGGTVNQPQHF. Filled out from reference TRBV11-2 and TRBJ1-5, the complete variable domain reads EAGVAQSPRYKIIEKRQSVAFWCNPISGHATLYWYQQILGQGPKLLIQFQNNGVVDDSQLPKDRFSAERLKGVDSTLKIQPAKLEDSAVYLCASSLGGTVNQPQHFGDGTRLSIL.

The rearrangement uses TRBV5-4 and TRBJ2-1; 15 positions agree with TRBD2. CDR1 is SGHNT and CDR2 is YYREEE in the germline V gene (reference sequence). V gave up 3 bases and J gave up 8 bases; unmatched junction bases: 3. The CDR3 runs 15 residues. The CDR3 is CASSSWTSGRDEQFF. Written as DNA, the CDR3 is TGTGCCAGCAGCTCCTGGACTAGCGGGAGGGATGAGCAGTTCTTC.

V gene TRBV11-3 combines with J gene TRBJ2-7, with D tentatively TRBD1 (5 bases). This CDR3 region has 15 residues. V dropped 6 bases and J dropped 3 bases, with 18 bases sitting between them. The germline CDR1 and CDR2 sequences are SGHNT and YENEEA. The CDR3 reads CASSWTSPLFYEQYF. CDR3 coding DNA: TGTGCCAGCAGTTGGACATCCCCCCTTTTCTACGAGCAGTACTTC.

This clone was counted once. The rearrangement uses TRBV5-8 and TRBJ2-3, with 14 bases lining up with TRBD2. CDR1 is SGHTS, CDR2 YDEGEE, per germline. CDR3 size: 15 residues. V shed 5 bases and J 3 bases; nucleotides not matched to a gene: 2. Written as DNA, the CDR3 is TGTGCCAGCAGTCGGACTAGCGGGGGGACAGATACGCAGTATTTT. This gives the protein CASSRTSGGTDTQYF.

As to this clone: Because the CDR3's place on the DNA is in doubt, the DNA is left out and the CDR3 is given as listed by TCRdb. The chain is built from TRBV6-6 and TRBJ2-7; TRBD2 is the table's D call and was not checked against the DNA. From its first to its last residue, the CDR3 has 12 amino acids. Germline CDR1 is MNHNY and CDR2 is SVGAGI (reference sequence). The CDR3 region is CASSTSVYEQYF.

The V and J genes are TRBV27 and TRBJ2-3; 7 nucleotides align to TRBD1. Germline assignment: CDR1 MNHEY and CDR2 SMNVEV (reference sequence). V lost 4 bases and J lost 3; bases outside the gene matches: 10. The CDR3 is made up of 16 amino acids. The DNA of the CDR3 is TGTGCCAGCAGTTCATTCGGGACAGCACGTACAGATACGCAGTATTTT. Its protein product is CASSSFGTARTDTQYF.